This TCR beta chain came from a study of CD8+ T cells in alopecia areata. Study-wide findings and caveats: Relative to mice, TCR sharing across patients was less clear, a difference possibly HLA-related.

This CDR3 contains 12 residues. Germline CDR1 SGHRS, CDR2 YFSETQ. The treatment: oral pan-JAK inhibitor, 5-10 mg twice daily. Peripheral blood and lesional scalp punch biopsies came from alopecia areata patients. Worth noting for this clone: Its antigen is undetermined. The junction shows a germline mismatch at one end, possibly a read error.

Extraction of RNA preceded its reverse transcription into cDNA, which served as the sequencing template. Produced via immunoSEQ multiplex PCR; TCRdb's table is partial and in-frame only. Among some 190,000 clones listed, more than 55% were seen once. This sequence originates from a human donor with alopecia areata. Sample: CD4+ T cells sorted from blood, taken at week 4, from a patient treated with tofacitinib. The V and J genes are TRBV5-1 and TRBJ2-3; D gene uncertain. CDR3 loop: CASSLGSDTQYF. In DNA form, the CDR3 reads TGTGCCAGCAGCTTGGGTTCAGATACGCAGTATTTT.